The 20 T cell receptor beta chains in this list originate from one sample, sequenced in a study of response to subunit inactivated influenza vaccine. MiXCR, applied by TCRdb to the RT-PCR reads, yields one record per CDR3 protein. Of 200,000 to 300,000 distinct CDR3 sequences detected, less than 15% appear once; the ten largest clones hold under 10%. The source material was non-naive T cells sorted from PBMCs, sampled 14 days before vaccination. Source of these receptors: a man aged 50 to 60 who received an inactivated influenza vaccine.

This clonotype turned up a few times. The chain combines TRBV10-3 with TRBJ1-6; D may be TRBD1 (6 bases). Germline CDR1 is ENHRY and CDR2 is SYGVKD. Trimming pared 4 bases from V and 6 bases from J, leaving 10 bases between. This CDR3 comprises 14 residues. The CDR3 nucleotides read TGTGCCATCAGTGTCGGGGGCCGTAATTCACCCCTCCACTTT. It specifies CAISVGGRNSPLHF.

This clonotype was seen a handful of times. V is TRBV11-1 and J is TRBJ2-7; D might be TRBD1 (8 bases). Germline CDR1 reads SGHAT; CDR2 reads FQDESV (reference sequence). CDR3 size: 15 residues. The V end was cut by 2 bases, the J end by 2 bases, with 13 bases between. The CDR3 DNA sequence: TGTGCCAGCAGCTTAAGCGGGACAGGCCCCTACGAGCAGTACTTC. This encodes CASSLSGTGPYEQYF.

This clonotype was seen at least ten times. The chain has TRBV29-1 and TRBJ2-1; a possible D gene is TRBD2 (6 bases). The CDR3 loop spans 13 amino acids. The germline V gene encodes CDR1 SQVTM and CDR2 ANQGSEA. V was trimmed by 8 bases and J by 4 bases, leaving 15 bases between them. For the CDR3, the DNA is TGCAGCTCCAGTGGGGGGACTTACAATGAGCAGTTCTTC. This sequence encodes CSSSGGTYNEQFF.

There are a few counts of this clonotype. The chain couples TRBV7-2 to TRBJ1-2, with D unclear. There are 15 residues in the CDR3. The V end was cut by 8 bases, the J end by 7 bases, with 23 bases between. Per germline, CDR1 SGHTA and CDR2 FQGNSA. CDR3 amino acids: CASYSTYVRSGGYTF. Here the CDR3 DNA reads TGTGCCAGCTATTCTACCTATGTCCGAAGCGGTGGCTACACCTTC.

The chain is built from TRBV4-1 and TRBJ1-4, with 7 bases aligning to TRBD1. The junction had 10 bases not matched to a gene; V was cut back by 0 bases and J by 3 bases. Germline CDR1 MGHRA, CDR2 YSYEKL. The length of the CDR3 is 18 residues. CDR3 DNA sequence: TGCGCCAGCAGCCAAGAATTTTCCAGGGGGGGGCCTAATGAAAAACTGTTTTTT. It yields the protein CASSQEFSRGGPNEKLFF.

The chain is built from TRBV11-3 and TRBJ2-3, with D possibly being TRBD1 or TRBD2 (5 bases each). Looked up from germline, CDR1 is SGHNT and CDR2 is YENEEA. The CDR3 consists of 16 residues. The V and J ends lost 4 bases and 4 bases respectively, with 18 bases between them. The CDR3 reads CASSSSDGTQADTQYF. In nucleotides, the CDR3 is TGTGCCAGCAGCTCCTCGGACGGGACCCAGGCAGATACGCAGTATTTT.

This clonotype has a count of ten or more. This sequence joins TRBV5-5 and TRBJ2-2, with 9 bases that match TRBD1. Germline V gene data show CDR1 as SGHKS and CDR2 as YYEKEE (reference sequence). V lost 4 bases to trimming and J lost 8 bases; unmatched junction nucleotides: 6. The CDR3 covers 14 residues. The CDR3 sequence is CASSHTGGWGELFF. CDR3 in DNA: TGTGCCAGCAGCCATACAGGGGGCTGGGGGGAGCTGTTTTTT.

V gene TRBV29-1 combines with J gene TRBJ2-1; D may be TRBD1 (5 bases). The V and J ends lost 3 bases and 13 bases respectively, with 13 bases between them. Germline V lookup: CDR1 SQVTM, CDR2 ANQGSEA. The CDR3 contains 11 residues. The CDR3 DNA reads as TGCAGCGTTGATAAAGGGGAAACTCAGTTCTTC. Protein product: CSVDKGETQFF.

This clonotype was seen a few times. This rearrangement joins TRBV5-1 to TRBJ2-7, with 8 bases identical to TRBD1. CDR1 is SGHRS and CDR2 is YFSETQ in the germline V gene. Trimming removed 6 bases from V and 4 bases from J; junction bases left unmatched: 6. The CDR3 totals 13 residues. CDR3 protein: CASTQDRGYEQYF. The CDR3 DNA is TGCGCCAGCACGCAAGACAGGGGATACGAGCAGTACTTC.

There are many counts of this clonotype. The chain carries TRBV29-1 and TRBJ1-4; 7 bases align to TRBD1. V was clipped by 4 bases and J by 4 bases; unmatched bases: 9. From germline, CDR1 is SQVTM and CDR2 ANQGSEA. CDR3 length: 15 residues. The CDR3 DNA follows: TGCAGCGTTGCAGGGGGAAAAGGTGGTAATGAAAAACTGTTTTTT. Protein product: CSVAGGKGGNEKLFF. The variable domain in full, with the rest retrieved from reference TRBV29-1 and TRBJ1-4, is SAVISQKPSRDICQRGTSLTIQCQVDSQVTMMFWYRQQPGQSLTLIATANQGSEATYESGFVIDKFPISRPNLTFSTLTVSNMSPEDSSIYLCSVAGGKGGNEKLFFGSGTQLSVL.

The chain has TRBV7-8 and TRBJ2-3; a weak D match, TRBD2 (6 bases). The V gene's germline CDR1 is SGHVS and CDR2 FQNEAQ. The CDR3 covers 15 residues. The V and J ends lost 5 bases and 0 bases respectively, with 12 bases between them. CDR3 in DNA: TGTGCCAGCAGCCCCGGGAGCTATAGCACAGATACGCAGTATTTT. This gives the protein CASSPGSYSTDTQYF.

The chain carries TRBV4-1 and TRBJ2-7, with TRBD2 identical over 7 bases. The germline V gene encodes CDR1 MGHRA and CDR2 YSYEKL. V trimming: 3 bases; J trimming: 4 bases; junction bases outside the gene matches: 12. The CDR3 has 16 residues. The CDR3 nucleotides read TGCGCCAGCAGCCAGTCTCTAGCGGAAGGGCCGTACGAGCAGTACTTC. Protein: CASSQSLAEGPYEQYF.

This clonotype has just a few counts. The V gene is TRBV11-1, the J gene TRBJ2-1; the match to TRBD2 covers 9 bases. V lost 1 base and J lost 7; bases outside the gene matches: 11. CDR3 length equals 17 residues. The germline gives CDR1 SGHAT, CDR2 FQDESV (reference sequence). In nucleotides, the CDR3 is TGTGCCAGCAGCTTAGAACGGGGCGGGAGGGCCGAGAATGAGCAGTTCTTC. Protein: CASSLERGGRAENEQFF.

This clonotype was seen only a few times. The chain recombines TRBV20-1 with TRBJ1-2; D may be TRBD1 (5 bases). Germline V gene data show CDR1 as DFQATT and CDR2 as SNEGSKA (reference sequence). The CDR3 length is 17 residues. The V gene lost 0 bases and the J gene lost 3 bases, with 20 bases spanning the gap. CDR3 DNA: TGCAGTGCTAGAGATCTGAAGGTGGCAGGGTGGGACTATGGCTACACCTTC. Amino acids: CSARDLKVAGWDYGYTF.

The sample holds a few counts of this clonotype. The CDR3 protein is CASSYVDSGNQPQHF. CDR3 nucleotide sequence: TGTGCCAGCAGTTACGTGGACAGTGGGAATCAGCCCCAGCATTTT. The chain uses TRBV6-5 and TRBJ1-5; possibly TRBD1 for D (6 bases). Germline CDR1 is MNHEY and CDR2 is SVGAGI. The CDR3 runs to 15 residues. V was cut by 2 bases and J by 4 bases, with 12 bases left in between.

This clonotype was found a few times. For the CDR3, the DNA is TGTGCCAGCAGTTACTCACAGAGCTCCTATAATTCACCCCTCCACTTT. Its translation is CASSYSQSSYNSPLHF. The chain is built from TRBV6-5 and TRBJ1-6; D is uncertain. The length of the CDR3 is 16 residues. Per the germline V gene, CDR1 is MNHEY and CDR2 is SVGAGI. Trimming removed 0 bases from V and 0 bases from J, with 6 bases in between.

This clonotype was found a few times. In nucleotides, the CDR3 is TGCGCCAGCAGCTTGGGGGCGGGACACCCCTACGAGCAGTACTTC. It translates to CASSLGAGHPYEQYF. V usage is TRBV5-1 and J usage is TRBJ2-7; D possibly uses TRBD1 or TRBD2 (6 bases each). Germline-derived CDR1 and CDR2 are SGHRS and YFSETQ. The CDR3 has 15 residues. V was trimmed by 0 bases and J by 2 bases, leaving 12 bases between them.

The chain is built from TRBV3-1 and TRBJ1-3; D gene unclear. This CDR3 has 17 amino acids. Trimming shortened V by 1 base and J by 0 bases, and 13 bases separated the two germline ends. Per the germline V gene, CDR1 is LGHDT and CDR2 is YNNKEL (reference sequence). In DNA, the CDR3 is TGTGCCAGCAGCCAAGTCACCGGGCCATACTCTGGAAACACCATATATTTT. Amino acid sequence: CASSQVTGPYSGNTIYF.

The CDR3 bases are TGCAGTGCCGCCCAGTCAACTAATGAAAAACTGTTTTTT. Translated, it gives CSAAQSTNEKLFF. This chain uses TRBV20-1 with TRBJ1-4; D call uncertain. V dropped 6 bases and J dropped 0 bases, with 8 bases sitting between them. The CDR3 loop spans 13 amino acids. The V gene's germline CDR1 is DFQATT and CDR2 SNEGSKA (reference sequence).

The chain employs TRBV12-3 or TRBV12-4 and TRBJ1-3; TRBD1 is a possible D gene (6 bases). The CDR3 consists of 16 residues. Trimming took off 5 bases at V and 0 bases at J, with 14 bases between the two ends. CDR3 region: CASSPREGGSGNTIYF. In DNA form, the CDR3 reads TGTGCCAGCAGTCCCAGGGAGGGGGGCTCTGGAAACACCATATATTTT.